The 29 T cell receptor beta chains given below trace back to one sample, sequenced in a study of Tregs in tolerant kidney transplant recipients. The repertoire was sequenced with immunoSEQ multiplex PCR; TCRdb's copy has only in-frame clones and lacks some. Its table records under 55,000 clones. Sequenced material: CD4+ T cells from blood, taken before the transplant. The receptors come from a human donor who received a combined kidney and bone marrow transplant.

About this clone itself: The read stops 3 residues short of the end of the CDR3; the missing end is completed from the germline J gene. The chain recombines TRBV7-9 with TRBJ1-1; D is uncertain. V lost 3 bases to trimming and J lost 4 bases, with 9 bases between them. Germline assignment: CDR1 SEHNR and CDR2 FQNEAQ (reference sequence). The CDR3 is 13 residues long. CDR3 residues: CASSFEEGTEAFF. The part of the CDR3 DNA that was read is TGTGCCAGCAGCTTCGAGGAGGGCACTGAA.

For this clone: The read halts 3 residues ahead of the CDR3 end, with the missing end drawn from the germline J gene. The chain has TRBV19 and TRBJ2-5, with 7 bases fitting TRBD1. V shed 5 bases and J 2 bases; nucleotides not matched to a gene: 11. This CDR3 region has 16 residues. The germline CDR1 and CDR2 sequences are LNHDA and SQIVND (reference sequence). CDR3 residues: CASSGTAGTAQETQYF. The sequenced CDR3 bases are TGTGCCAGTAGTGGAACCGCCGGGACAGCTCAAGAGACC. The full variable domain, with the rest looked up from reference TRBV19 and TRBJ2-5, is DGGITQSPKYLFRKEGQNVTLSCEQNLNHDAMYWYRQDPGQGLRLIYYSQIVNDFQKGDIAEGYSVSREKKESFPLTVTSAQKNPTAFYLCASSGTAGTAQETQYFGPGTRLLVL.

CDR3 DNA (partial): TGTGCCAGCAGCACCCCGCAGGGTACG. Its protein product is CASSTPQGT. The CDR3 in its entirety is CASSTPQGTQYF. This chain uses TRBV7-2 with TRBJ2-3; tentative D call: TRBD1 (5 bases). The read stops 3 residues short of the end of the CDR3; the missing end is completed from the germline J gene. V lost 5 bases and J lost 8, with 11 bases in between. Germline V lookup: CDR1 SGHTA, CDR2 FQGNSA. The CDR3 extends over 12 amino acids.

The CDR3 DNA, read in part, is TGTGCCAGCACCTCGACTAGCGGGACCCCCTACGAG. Translation: CASTSTSGTPYE. The full CDR3 is CASTSTSGTPYEQYF. The chain employs TRBV6-2 or TRBV6-3 and TRBJ2-7, with 11 bases identical to TRBD2. The sequenced fragment ends 3 residues before the CDR3 boundary, so the rest is inferred from the germline J gene. The germline V gene has CDR1 MNHEY and CDR2 SVGEGT. This CDR3 comprises 15 residues. The V segment lost 7 bases and the J segment 2 bases; nucleotides outside the gene matches: 7.

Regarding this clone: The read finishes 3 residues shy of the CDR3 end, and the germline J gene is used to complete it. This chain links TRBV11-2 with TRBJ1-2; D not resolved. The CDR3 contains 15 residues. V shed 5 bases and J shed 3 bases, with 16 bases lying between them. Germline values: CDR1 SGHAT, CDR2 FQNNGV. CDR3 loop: CASSTPVLGDYGYTF. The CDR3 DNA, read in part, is TGTGCCAGCAGCACGCCCGTTTTGGGCGACTATGGC.

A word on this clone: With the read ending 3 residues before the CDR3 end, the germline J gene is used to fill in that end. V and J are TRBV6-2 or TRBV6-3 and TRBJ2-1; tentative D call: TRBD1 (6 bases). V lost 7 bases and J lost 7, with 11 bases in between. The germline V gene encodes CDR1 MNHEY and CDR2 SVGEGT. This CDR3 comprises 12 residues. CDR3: CASTTGSNEQFF. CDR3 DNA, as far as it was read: TGTGCCAGCACCACAGGGAGTAATGAG.

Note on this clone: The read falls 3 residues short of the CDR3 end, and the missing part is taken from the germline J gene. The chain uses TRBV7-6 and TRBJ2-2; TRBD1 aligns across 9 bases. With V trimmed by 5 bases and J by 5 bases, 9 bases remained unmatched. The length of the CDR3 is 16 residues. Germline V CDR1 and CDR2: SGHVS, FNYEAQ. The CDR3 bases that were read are TGTGCCAGCAGCGAAGGGGGACAGGGAATGACCGGGGAG. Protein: CASSEGGQGMTGE. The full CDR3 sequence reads CASSEGGQGMTGELFF.

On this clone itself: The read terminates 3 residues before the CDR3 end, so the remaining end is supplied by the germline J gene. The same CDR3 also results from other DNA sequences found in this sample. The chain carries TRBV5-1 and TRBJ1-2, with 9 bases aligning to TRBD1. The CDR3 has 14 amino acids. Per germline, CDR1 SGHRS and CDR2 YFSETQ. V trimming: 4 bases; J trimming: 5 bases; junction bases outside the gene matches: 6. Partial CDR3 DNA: TGCGCCAGCAGCCTCCCGGGACAGGGATATGGC. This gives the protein CASSLPGQGYG. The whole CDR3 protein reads CASSLPGQGYGYTF.

CDR3 region: CASSPLGDTQYF. Partial CDR3 DNA: TGTGCCAGCAGCCCACTCGGGGATACG. This chain uses TRBV7-9 with TRBJ2-3; D is uncertain. The read ends 3 residues before the CDR3 terminus; that terminus is restored from the germline J gene. Trimming shortened V by 5 bases and J by 6 bases, and 9 bases separated the two germline ends. The CDR3 sequence is 12 residues long. Germline V lookup: CDR1 SEHNR, CDR2 FQNEAQ (reference sequence).

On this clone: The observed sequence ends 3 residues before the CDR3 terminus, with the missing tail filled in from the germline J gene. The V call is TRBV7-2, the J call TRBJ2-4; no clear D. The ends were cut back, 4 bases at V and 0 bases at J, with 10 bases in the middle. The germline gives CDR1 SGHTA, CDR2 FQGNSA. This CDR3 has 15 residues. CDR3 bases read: TGTGCCAGCAGCTCCCCTAGTGTAGCCAAAAACATT. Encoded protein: CASSSPSVAKNI. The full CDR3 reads CASSSPSVAKNIQYF.

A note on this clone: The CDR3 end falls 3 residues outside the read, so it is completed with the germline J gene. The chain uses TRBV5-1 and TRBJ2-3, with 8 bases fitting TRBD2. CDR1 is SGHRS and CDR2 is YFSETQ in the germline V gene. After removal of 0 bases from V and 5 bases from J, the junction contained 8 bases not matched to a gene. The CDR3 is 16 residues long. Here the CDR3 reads CASSLATGLVGDTQYF. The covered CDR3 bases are TGCGCCAGCAGCTTGGCTACGGGACTAGTGGGAGATACG.

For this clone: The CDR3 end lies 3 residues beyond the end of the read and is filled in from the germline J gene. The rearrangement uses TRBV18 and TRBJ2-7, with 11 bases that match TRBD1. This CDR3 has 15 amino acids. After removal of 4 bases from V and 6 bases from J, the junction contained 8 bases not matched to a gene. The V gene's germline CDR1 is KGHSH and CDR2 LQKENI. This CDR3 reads CASSREGTGGFEQYF. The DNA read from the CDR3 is TGTGCCAGCTCACGGGAAGGGACAGGGGGTTTCGAG.

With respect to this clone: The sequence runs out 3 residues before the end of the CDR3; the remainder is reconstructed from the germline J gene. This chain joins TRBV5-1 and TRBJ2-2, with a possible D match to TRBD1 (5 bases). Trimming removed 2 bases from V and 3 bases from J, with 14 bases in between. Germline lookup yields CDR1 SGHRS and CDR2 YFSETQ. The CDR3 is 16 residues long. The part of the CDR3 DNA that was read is TGCGCCAGCAGCTTCGCCCCGCTAGGGGACACCGGGGAG. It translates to CASSFAPLGDTGE. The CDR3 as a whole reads CASSFAPLGDTGELFF. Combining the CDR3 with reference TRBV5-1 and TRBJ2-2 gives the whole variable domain KAGVTQTPRYLIKTRGQQVTLSCSPISGHRSVSWYQQTPGQGLQFLFEYFSETQRNKGNFPGRFSGRQFSNSRSEMNVSTLELGDSALYLCASSFAPLGDTGELFFGEGSRLTVL.

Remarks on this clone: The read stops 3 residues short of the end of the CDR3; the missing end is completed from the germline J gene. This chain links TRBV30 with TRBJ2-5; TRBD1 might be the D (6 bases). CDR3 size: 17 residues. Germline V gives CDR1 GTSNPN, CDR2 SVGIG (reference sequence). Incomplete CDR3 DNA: TGTGCCTGGAAGCCGGGGAGAGGGGGAAGGGGCTCAGGCACC. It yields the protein CAWKPGRGGRGSGT. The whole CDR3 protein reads CAWKPGRGGRGSGTQYF.

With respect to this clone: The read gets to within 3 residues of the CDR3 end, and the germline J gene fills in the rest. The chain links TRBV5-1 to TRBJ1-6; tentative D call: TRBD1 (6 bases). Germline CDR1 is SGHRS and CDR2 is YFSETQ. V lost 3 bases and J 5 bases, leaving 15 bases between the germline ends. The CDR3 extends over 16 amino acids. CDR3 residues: CASSSLQGIDNSPLHF. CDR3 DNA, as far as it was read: TGCGCCAGCAGCTCACTCCAGGGGATCGATAATTCACCC.

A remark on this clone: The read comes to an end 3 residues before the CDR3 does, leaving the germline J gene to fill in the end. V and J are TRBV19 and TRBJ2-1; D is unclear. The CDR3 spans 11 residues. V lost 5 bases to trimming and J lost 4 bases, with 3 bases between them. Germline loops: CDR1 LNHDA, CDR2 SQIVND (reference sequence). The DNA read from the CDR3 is TGTGCCAGTAGTCAGTACAATGAG. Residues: CASSQYNE. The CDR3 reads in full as CASSQYNEQFF.

CDR3 DNA (partial): TGTGCCAGCAGCCCCCAGGGGAGGGCCACAGATACG. Its translation is CASSPQGRATDT. The entire CDR3 protein reads CASSPQGRATDTQYF. V and J are TRBV7-2 and TRBJ2-3; weak D call: TRBD2 (7 bases). The read falls 3 residues short of the CDR3 end, and the missing part is taken from the germline J gene. The V gene's germline CDR1 is SGHTA and CDR2 FQGNSA. V lost 5 bases and J lost 2, with 14 bases in between. CDR3 length: 15 amino acids.

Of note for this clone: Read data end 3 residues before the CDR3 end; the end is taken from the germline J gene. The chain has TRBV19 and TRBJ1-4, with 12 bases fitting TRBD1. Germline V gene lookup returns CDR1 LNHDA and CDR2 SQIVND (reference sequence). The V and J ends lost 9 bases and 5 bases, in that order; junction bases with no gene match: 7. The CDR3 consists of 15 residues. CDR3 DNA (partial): TGTGCCAGAGCCGGGACAGGGGGCGAGAATGAAAAA. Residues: CARAGTGGENEK. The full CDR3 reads CARAGTGGENEKLFF.

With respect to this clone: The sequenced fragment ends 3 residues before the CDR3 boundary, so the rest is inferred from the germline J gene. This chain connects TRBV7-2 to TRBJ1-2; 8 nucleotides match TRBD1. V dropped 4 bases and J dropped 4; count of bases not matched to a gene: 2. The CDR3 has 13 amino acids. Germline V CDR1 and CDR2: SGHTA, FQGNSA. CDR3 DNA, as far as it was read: TGTGCCAGCAGCTCGGACAGGGCCTATGGC. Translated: CASSSDRAYG. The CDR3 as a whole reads CASSSDRAYGYTF.

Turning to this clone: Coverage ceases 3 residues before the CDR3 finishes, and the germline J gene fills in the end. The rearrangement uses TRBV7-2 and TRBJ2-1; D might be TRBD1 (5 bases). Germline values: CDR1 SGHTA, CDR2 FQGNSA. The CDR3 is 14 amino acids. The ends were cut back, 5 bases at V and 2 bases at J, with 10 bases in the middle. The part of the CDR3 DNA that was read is TGTGCCAGCAGCCAAGGGGCGGCCTACAATGAG. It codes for CASSQGAAYNE. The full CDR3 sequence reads CASSQGAAYNEQFF.

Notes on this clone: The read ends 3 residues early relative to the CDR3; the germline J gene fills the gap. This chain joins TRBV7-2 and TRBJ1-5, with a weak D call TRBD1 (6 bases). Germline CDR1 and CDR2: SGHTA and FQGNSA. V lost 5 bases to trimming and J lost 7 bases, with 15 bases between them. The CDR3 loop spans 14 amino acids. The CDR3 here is CASSKGQILQPQHF. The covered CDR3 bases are TGTGCCAGCAGCAAAGGACAGATTTTACAGCCC.

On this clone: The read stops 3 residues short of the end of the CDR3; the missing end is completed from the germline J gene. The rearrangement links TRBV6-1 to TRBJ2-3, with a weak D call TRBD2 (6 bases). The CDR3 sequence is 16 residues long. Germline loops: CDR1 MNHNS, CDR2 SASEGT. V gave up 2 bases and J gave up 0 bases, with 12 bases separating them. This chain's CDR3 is CASSEPGLKSTDTQYF. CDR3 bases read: TGTGCCAGCAGTGAACCCGGACTAAAAAGCACAGATACG.

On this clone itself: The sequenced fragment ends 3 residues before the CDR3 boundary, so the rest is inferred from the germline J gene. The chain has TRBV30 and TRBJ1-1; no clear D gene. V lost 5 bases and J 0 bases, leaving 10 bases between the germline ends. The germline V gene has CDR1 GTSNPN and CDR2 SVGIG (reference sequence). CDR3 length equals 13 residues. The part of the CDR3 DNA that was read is TGTGCCTGGGCGACACTCCTGAACACTGAA. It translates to CAWATLLNTE. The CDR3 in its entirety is CAWATLLNTEAFF. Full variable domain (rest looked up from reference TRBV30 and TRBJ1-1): SQTIHQWPATLVQPVGSPLSLECTVEGTSNPNLYWYRQAAGRGLQLLFYSVGIGQISSEVPQNLSASRPQDRQFILSSKKLLLSDSGFYLCAWATLLNTEAFFGQGTRLTVV.

This chain's CDR3 is CASSVQFSGANVLTF. CDR3 bases read: TGTGCCAGCAGCGTACAGTTCTCTGGGGCCAACGTC. This chain links TRBV7-9 with TRBJ2-6; D remains ambiguous. The read gets to within 3 residues of the CDR3 end, and the germline J gene fills in the rest. V was pared by 5 bases and J by 0 bases, with 8 bases between. CDR3 length: 15 amino acids. Germline CDR1 is SEHNR and CDR2 is FQNEAQ (reference sequence). Looking up the rest from reference TRBV7-9 and TRBJ2-6 gives the full variable domain: DTGVSQNPRHKITKRGQNVTFRCDPISEHNRLYWYRQTLGQGPEFLTYFQNEAQLEKSRLLSDRFSAERPKGSFSTLEIQRTEQGDSAMYLCASSVQFSGANVLTFGAGSRLTVL.

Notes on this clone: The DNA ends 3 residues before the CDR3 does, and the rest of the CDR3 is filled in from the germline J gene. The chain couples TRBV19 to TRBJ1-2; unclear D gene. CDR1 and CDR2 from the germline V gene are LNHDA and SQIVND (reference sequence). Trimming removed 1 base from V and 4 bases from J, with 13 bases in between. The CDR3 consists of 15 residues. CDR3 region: CASSIVKGSGYGYTF. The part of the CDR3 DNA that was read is TGTGCCAGTAGTATAGTTAAAGGGAGCGGCTATGGC.

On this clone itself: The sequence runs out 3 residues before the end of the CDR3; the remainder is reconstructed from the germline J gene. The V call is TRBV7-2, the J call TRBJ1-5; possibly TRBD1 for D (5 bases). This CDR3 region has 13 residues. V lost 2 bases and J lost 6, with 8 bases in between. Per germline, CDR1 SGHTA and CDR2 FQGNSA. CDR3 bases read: TGTGCCAGCAGCTTACAGGGTGGTCAGCCC. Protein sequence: CASSLQGGQP. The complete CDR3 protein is CASSLQGGQPQHF.

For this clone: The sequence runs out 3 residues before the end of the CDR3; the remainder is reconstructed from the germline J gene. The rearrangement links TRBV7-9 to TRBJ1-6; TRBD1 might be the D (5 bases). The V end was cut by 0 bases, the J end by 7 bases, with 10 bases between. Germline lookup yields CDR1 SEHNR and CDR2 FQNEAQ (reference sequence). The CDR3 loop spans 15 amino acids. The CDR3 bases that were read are TGTGCCAGCAGCTTAGCTACCGGACAAAATTCACCC. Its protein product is CASSLATGQNSP. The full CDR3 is CASSLATGQNSPLHF.

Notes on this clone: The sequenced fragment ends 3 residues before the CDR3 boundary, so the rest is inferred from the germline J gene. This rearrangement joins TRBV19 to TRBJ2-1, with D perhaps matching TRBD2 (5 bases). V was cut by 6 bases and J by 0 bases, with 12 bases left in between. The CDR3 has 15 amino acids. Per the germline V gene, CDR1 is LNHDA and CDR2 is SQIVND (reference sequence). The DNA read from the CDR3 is TGTGCCAGTAGCCTAGGGCGGGCCTCCTACAATGAG. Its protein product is CASSLGRASYNE. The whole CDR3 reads CASSLGRASYNEQFF.

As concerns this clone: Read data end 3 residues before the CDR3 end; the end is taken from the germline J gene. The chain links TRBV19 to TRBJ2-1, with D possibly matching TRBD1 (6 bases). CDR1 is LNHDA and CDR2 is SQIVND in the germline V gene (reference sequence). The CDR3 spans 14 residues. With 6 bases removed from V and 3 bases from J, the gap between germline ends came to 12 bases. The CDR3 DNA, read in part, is TGTGCCAGTAGCACCGGGACACTCTACAATGAG. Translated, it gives CASSTGTLYNE. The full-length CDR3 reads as CASSTGTLYNEQFF.